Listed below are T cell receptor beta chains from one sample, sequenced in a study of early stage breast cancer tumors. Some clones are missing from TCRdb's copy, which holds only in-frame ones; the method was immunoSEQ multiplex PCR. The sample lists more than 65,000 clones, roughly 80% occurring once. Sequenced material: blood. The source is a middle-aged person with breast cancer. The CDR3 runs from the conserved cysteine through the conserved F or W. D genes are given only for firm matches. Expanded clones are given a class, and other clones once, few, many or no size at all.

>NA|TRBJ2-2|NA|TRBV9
TGTGCCAGCAGCGATGGGGGGTCGGCCGGGGAGCTGTTTTTT
CASSDGGSAGELFF
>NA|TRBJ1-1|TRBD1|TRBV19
TGTGCCAGTAGTACCCGGGACAGGGGGCACACTGAAGCTTTCTTT
CASSTRDRGHTEAFF
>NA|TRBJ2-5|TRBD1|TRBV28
TGTGCCAGCTGTCCTGGGGACAGGGAGGGGGAGACCCAGTACTTC
CASCPGDREGETQYF
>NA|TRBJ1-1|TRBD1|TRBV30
TGTGCCTGGAGTGGACAGGGGGCTGATTACTGGGCTGAAGCTTTCTTT
CAWSGQGADYWAEAFF
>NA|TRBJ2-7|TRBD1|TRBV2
TGTGCCAGCAGTGGGGGGACAGGGGGCCTCTCCGAGCAGTACTTC
CASSGGTGGLSEQYF
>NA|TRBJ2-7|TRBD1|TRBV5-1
TGCGCCAGCAGCGCCGGACAGGACCCAGACGAGCAGTACTTC
CASSAGQDPDEQYF
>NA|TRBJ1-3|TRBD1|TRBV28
TGTGCCAGCAGTTTCTGGACAGGGGGCGTTGGAAACACCATATATTTT
CASSFWTGGVGNTIYF
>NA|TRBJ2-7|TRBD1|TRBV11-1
TGTGCCAGCAGCTCGAATGACAGGGTTTCCTACGAGCAGTACTTC
CASSSNDRVSYEQYF
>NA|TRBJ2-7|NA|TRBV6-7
TGTGCCAGCAGTTTCGGACTCTTCCTCCTTTCCTACGAGCAGTACTTC
CASSFGLFLLSYEQYF
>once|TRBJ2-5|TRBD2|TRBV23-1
TGCGCCAGCAGTCAATCGGAGTGGTGCGGGAGATGGAGAGAGACCCAGTACTTC
CASSQSEWCGRWRETQYF
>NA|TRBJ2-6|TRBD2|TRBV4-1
TGCGCCAGCAGCCAAGAGCCTAGCGGGATGGTGGGGGCCAACGTCCTGACTTTC
CASSQEPSGMVGANVLTF
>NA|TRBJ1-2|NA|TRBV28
TGTGCCAGCAGCTACAGGGTAGGCTATGGCTACACCTTC
CASSYRVGYGYTF
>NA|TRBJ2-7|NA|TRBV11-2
TGTGCCAGCAGCTCCACTCTCGAGCAGTACTTC
CASSSTLEQYF
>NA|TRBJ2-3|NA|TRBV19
TGTGCCAGTAGTGTCAGGGTACATGGGCTAGGTACGCAGTATTTT
CASSVRVHGLGTQYF
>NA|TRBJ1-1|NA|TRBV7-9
TGTGCCAGCAGCTTAGAAGGGGGTCGCGGACTCACTGAAGCTTTCTTT
CASSLEGGRGLTEAFF
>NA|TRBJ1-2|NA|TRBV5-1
TGCGCCAGCAGCTTGGGAGCAGGGCTTGGCTACACCTTC
CASSLGAGLGYTF
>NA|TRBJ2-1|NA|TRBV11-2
TGTGCCAGCAGCAAATCCGGAGCGAAGTACAATGAGCAGTTCTTC
CASSKSGAKYNEQFF